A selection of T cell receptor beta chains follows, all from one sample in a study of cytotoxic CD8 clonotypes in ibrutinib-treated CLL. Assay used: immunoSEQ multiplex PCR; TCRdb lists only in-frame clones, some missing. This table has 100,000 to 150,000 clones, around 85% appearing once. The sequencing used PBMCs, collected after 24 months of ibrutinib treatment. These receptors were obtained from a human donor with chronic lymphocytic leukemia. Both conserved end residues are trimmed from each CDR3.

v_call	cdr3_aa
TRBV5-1	ASSLGSGANVLT
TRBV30	AWRFGPSGNTIY
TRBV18	ASSPPGTAETQY
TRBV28	ASSLDSSDYGYT
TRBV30	AWTRSNNEKLF
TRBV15	ATPDGFLKKAF
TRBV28	ASSLSGGSNEKLF
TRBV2	ASSVRLDTEAF
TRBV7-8	ASSLEGPRYNEQF
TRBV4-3	ASSHRMTATKTSYNEQF
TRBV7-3	ASSPLPSGEQY
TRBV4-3	ASSQDRGTGAQY
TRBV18	ASSPNPPGLKTDTQY
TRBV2	ASSDRTGRTEAF
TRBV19	ASTPRGRGSYNEQF
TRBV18	ASSLGKVEANYGYT
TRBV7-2	ASSWGRTGEAF
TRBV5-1	ASSLLKAGVTTSTDTQY
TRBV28	ATSGTGQGNTGELF
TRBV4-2	ASSQGGDTLF
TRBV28	ASSPMDWAGYYGYT
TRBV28	ASSPNRDSGNTIY
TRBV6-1	ASSERSGGTYEQY
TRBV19	ASSTGTGQGSTEAF
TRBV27	ASRRGQGNTGELF
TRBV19	ASSSMGRGTGELF
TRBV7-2	ASSLARQGYTEAF
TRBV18	ASSPPAGEHEKLF
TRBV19	ASSIDLPRQGVGNQPQH
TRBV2	ASQGGAYEQY
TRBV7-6	ASSSQLGNTIY
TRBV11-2	ASSLAKKVDRTQY
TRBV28	ASSLPTTGQPQH
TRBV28	ASRPELGQGSFGYT
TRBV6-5	ASREGPGSDEQY
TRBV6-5	ASSLTGRVNEQF
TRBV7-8	ASTQRTGGYGYT
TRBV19	ATRPPSYNEQF
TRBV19	GTGGTGVSNQPQH
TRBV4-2	ASSQGGGAADTQY
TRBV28	ASTPGGVINYGYT
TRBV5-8	ASSWQGFRNEQF
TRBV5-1	ASSLVAFGQASNSPLH
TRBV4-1	ASSQGYVWTGTRDNEQF
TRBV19	ASSKRSRGFSNTGELF
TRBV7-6	ASSYPPGHPFETQY
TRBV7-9	ASSSRQEIMNTEAF
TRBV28	ASSGTKRGLQASGYYNEQF
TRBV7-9	ASSLGKERF
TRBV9	ASSALGDSYEQY
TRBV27	ASPRRQGDPSNTEAF
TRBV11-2	ASSPDRRNTEAF
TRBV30	AWSVMGMNTEAF
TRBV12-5	ASGLQTGHTDTQY
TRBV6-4	ASSDSGATNEKLF
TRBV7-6	ASSLVPTDTEKLF
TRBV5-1	ASSLDVSTDTQY
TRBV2	ATGDSSMNTEAF
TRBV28	ASSSGQEPREQY
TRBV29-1	SVRDVSYEQY